This TCR beta chain was retrieved from a study of human T cells and chemical hapten exposure. For the study at large: Patients, a majority of them female, were diagnosed with alopecia areata, totalis or universalis. Study results and limitations: Sensitizing with DPC caused no change in TCRs above 1 in 1000 frequency. The formation of large CDR3 similarity clusters by expanded TCRs significantly exceeded that of controls.

This clonotype was picked up many times. The antigen is undetermined. Per the original data handling: Between about 23,224 and 700,000 TCRs appeared in each sample, and the median stood at about 93,000. Each CDR3 protein is one row after TCRdb ran MiXCR on the RACE reads. These V and J calls originate from TCRdb's pipeline instead of the authors' own analysis. The sample lists about 300,000 distinct CDR3 sequences, about 5% occurring once. The CDR3 has 14 amino acids. Germline lookup yields CDR1 MNHEY and CDR2 SVGEGT. Germline trimming cut 10 bases from V and 8 bases from J; bases unmatched to any gene: 12. Time point meaning: pre-sensitization, week 0. Treatment defined: therapeutic diphenylcyclopropenone sensitization with weekly scalp DPC.

This chain joins TRBV6-2 or TRBV6-3 and TRBJ2-1; TRBD2 aligns across 9 bases. Sequenced here: whole blood, sampled in connection with sensitization to the hapten diphenylcyclopropenone (DPC). The TCR comes from a young woman with alopecia areata. Some clones in this sample may be carry-over from other donors' samples. In DNA form, the CDR3 reads TGTGCCACTCTTGTAGCGGGGGCGTCCCATGAGCAGTTCTTC. Translated, it gives CATLVAGASHEQFF.